This T cell receptor (beta chain) was identified during a study of blood T cell repertoires in COVID-19. This CDR3 has 14 amino acids. The V gene lost 0 bases and the J gene lost 4 bases, with 9 bases spanning the gap. CDR1 is MNHEY and CDR2 is SVGEGT in the germline V gene. Some clones are missing from TCRdb's copy, which holds only in-frame ones; the method was immunoSEQ multiplex PCR. The repertoire holds approximately 360,000 clones, with over 80% as singletons. The TCR originated in a woman aged 50 to 60 who had recovered from COVID-19. This chain links TRBV6-2 or TRBV6-3 with TRBJ1-2, with D unresolved. The source material was PBMCs or T cells enriched from blood (not recorded which). The CDR3 nucleotides read TGTGCCAGCAGTTACTCCGGCGGCATCTATGGCTACACCTTC. It is translated as CASSYSGGIYGYTF.